This is a list of T cell receptor beta chains from one sample in a study of beta chain features in type 1 diabetes. Data came from immunoSEQ multiplex PCR; TCRdb stores just in-frame clones and leaves some out. Of 450,000 to 600,000 clones listed, 30% were seen once; the top ten hold around 0.065%. Source material: naive CD4+ T cells from blood. The source of these receptors is a man aged 18 to 30 in good health. Both conserved end residues are part of each CDR3. The D gene is left open where the match is weak. Only some rows state a clone size, as once, few, many or a class for expanded clones.

D: TRBD1; size: few; V: TRBV11-2; length: 14; J: TRBJ2-5; DNA: TGTGCCAGCAGGAGTCTGACAGGGAAAGAGACCCAGTACTTC; CDR3: CASRSLTGKETQYF
D: NA; size: NA; V: TRBV15; length: 14; J: TRBJ1-2; DNA: TGTGCCACCAGCAGAGTTAACAGGGAGAATGGCTACACCTTC; CDR3: CATSRVNRENGYTF
D: NA; size: NA; V: TRBV10-3; length: 17; J: TRBJ2-4; DNA: TGTGCCATCAGCGGGGGAACAGGGAGTAATGGCAAAAACATTCAGTACTTC; CDR3: CAISGGTGSNGKNIQYF
D: NA; size: few; V: TRBV4-2; length: 13; J: TRBJ2-3; DNA: TGTGCCAGCAGCCAAGGTACTCCAGATACGCAGTATTTT; CDR3: CASSQGTPDTQYF
D: TRBD2; size: few; V: TRBV9; length: 15; J: TRBJ2-1; DNA: TGTGCCAGCAGCGTTAGCGGGAGTTCCCACAATGAGCAGTTCTTC; CDR3: CASSVSGSSHNEQFF
D: TRBD2; size: NA; V: TRBV5-1; length: 23; J: TRBJ2-1; DNA: TGCGCCAGCAGCTCCGTGGGGGGGCGAAAGACTAGCGGGAGGCCCCCAGAATACAATGAGCAGTTCTTC; CDR3: CASSSVGGRKTSGRPPEYNEQFF
D: NA; size: few; V: TRBV18; length: 18; J: TRBJ2-4; DNA: TGTGCCAGCTCACCACTAGGCCCGGGGAGGGGGGCCAAAAACATTCAGTACTTC; CDR3: CASSPLGPGRGAKNIQYF
D: NA; size: NA; V: TRBV25-1; length: 15; J: TRBJ1-1; DNA: TGTGCCAGCAGTGACCTATCTCAGGGTAACACTGAAGCTTTCTTT; CDR3: CASSDLSQGNTEAFF
D: TRBD2; size: few; V: TRBV29-1; length: 15; J: TRBJ2-5; DNA: TGCAGCGTTGAAATAGCGGGAGCGTCTCACGAGACCCAGTACTTC; CDR3: CSVEIAGASHETQYF
D: NA; size: NA; V: TRBV2; length: 13; J: TRBJ2-3; DNA: TGTGCCAGCAGTGATGAAGGGGCAGATACGCAGTATTTT; CDR3: CASSDEGADTQYF
D: NA; size: NA; V: TRBV18; length: 14; J: TRBJ2-2; DNA: TGTGCCAGCTCACCAGGGGTGAACACCGGGGAGCTGTTTTTT; CDR3: CASSPGVNTGELFF
D: NA; size: few; V: TRBV7-9; length: 15; J: TRBJ1-2; DNA: TGTGCCAGCAGAGGTTTACATCGGGGCAACTATGGCTACACCTTC; CDR3: CASRGLHRGNYGYTF
D: NA; size: few; V: TRBV30; length: 14; J: TRBJ1-1; DNA: TGTGCCTGGAGTCCGTTAGACAAGAACACTGAAGCTTTCTTT; CDR3: CAWSPLDKNTEAFF
D: NA; size: few; V: TRBV9; length: 16; J: TRBJ2-5; DNA: TGTGCCAGCAGCGGAGCCCCGGGACGGATCGAAGAGACCCAGTACTTC; CDR3: CASSGAPGRIEETQYF
D: TRBD2; size: NA; V: TRBV28; length: 13; J: TRBJ2-7; DNA: TGTGCCAGCAGGTTTGCGGGGGTCAACGAGCAGTACTTC; CDR3: CASRFAGVNEQYF
D: NA; size: NA; V: TRBV30; length: 16; J: TRBJ1-3; DNA: TGTGCCTGGAGTGTACTGCGTTTAAGCTCTGGAAACACCATATATTTT; CDR3: CAWSVLRLSSGNTIYF
D: NA; size: NA; V: TRBV30; length: 15; J: TRBJ2-6; DNA: TGTGCCTGGACCTACCCGCCGGCCGGGGCCAACGTCCTGACTTTC; CDR3: CAWTYPPAGANVLTF
D: NA; size: few; V: TRBV29-1; length: 12; J: TRBJ1-2; DNA: TGCAGCGTTGAGAGGGGCCGGTATGGCTACACCTTC; CDR3: CSVERGRYGYTF
D: NA; size: NA; V: TRBV27; length: 17; J: TRBJ2-1; DNA: TGTGCCAGCAGTCCTTACCGCGAATCTCTCTCCTACAATGAGCAGTTCTTC; CDR3: CASSPYRESLSYNEQFF
D: TRBD2; size: NA; V: TRBV4-2; length: 20; J: TRBJ2-1; DNA: TGTGCCAGCAGCCAAGATCCCACTAGCGGGCATTCCTACTTCTACAATGAGCAGTTCTTC; CDR3: CASSQDPTSGHSYFYNEQFF
D: NA; size: few; V: TRBV9; length: 14; J: TRBJ2-3; DNA: TGTGCCAGCAGCCTACAGGGTAGCACAGATACGCAGTATTTT; CDR3: CASSLQGSTDTQYF
D: NA; size: few; V: TRBV11-2; length: 15; J: TRBJ2-7; DNA: TGTGCCAGCAGCTTAGCCGTGACAGGATCGCAGGAGCAGTACTTC; CDR3: CASSLAVTGSQEQYF
D: NA; size: NA; V: TRBV29-1; length: 14; J: TRBJ1-4; DNA: TGCAGCGCTGTCTTGGGGGATCGTTCGGGGAAACTGTTTTTT; CDR3: CSAVLGDRSGKLFF
D: NA; size: NA; V: TRBV4-1; length: 15; J: TRBJ2-1; DNA: TGCGCCAGCAGCCCAATGGGACTCGCCTACAATGAGCAGTTCTTC; CDR3: CASSPMGLAYNEQFF
D: NA; size: few; V: TRBV5-1; length: 16; J: TRBJ2-3; DNA: TGCGCCAGCAGCTTGGCGTCTGTGCTTAGCACAGATACGCAGTATTTT; CDR3: CASSLASVLSTDTQYF
D: NA; size: NA; V: TRBV25-1; length: 17; J: TRBJ2-6; DNA: TGTGCCAGCAGTGAACGACGCGGGGTCGGTGGGGCCAACGTCCTGACTTTC; CDR3: CASSERRGVGGANVLTF
D: NA; size: few; V: TRBV29-1; length: 15; J: TRBJ1-5; DNA: TGCAGCGTTGTCCCGGGCGGGGGCAAAGGACAGCCCCAGCATTTT; CDR3: CSVVPGGGKGQPQHF
D: NA; size: few; V: TRBV10-3; length: 17; J: TRBJ2-6; DNA: TGTGCCATCAGTGAGTCGACAGCGACCTCTGGGGCCAACGTCCTGACTTTC; CDR3: CAISESTATSGANVLTF
D: TRBD1; size: few; V: TRBV29-1; length: 13; J: TRBJ2-7; DNA: TGCAGCGTACGGAACAGGGGTCCCTACGAGCAGTACTTC; CDR3: CSVRNRGPYEQYF
D: NA; size: NA; V: TRBV29-1; length: 12; J: TRBJ1-1; DNA: TGCAGCGGCCGGGGATTCGACACTGAAGCTTTCTTT; CDR3: CSGRGFDTEAFF
D: TRBD1; size: NA; V: TRBV10-3; length: 17; J: TRBJ2-1; DNA: TGTGCCATCATGTCAGGTGGCCCCAGGACAGGGTACAATGAGCAGTTCTTC; CDR3: CAIMSGGPRTGYNEQFF
D: TRBD1; size: NA; V: TRBV29-1; length: 13; J: TRBJ1-5; DNA: TGCAGCGTTCACGACAGGGTCAATCAGCCCCAGCATTTT; CDR3: CSVHDRVNQPQHF
D: TRBD1; size: NA; V: TRBV11-2; length: 14; J: TRBJ1-2; DNA: TGTGCCAGCAGGGAACAGGGGAGGCACTATGGCTACACCTTC; CDR3: CASREQGRHYGYTF
D: NA; size: NA; V: TRBV4-2; length: 15; J: TRBJ2-2; DNA: TGTGCCAGCAGCCAAGAGGCTAGCAGTTACGGGGAGCTGTTTTTT; CDR3: CASSQEASSYGELFF
D: TRBD2; size: few; V: TRBV7-2; length: 15; J: TRBJ2-7; DNA: TGTGCCAGCAGCCGTGACGGCGGGAGGTCCTACGAGCAGTACTTC; CDR3: CASSRDGGRSYEQYF
D: TRBD2; size: once; V: TRBV6-5; length: 15; J: TRBJ2-5; DNA: TGTGCCAGCAGTGACTGGGGACTAGCTGAAGAGACCCAGTACTTC; CDR3: CASSDWGLAEETQYF
D: NA; size: few; V: TRBV23-1; length: 15; J: TRBJ2-1; DNA: TGCGCCAGCAGTCAAAACAGCCTCTCCTACAATGAGCAGTTCTTC; CDR3: CASSQNSLSYNEQFF
D: NA; size: NA; V: TRBV29-1; length: 13; J: TRBJ2-3; DNA: TGCAGCGTTAGATCGGGCGGCGCAGATACGCAGTATTTT; CDR3: CSVRSGGADTQYF
D: TRBD2; size: NA; V: TRBV7-9; length: 13; J: TRBJ2-7; DNA: TGTGCCTATAGCGGGAGAGGAGCCTACGAGCAGTACTTC; CDR3: CAYSGRGAYEQYF
D: TRBD2; size: few; V: TRBV25-1; length: 14; J: TRBJ2-1; DNA: TGTGCCAGCATAGGAGCGGGAGTGAACAATGAGCAGTTCTTC; CDR3: CASIGAGVNNEQFF
D: NA; size: NA; V: TRBV6-5; length: 14; J: TRBJ2-1; DNA: TGTGCCAGCAGTTACGTGGGGTCGAGGAATGAGCAGTTCTTC; CDR3: CASSYVGSRNEQFF
D: TRBD2; size: NA; V: TRBV29-1; length: 13; J: TRBJ2-3; DNA: TGCAGCGGTGCCGGGAGGGCAGCAGATACGCAGTATTTT; CDR3: CSGAGRAADTQYF
D: TRBD2; size: few; V: TRBV28; length: 15; J: TRBJ2-1; DNA: TGTGCCAGCAGTTCTCCGGGACTAGAGATCAATGAGCAGTTCTTC; CDR3: CASSSPGLEINEQFF
D: TRBD2; size: NA; V: TRBV30; length: 15; J: TRBJ2-5; DNA: TGTGCCTGGAGTGTCCGTAGCGGGAGTGGGGAGACCCAGTACTTC; CDR3: CAWSVRSGSGETQYF
D: NA; size: once; V: TRBV4-1; length: 15; J: TRBJ2-7; DNA: TGCGCCAGCAGCCAAGATCGTCGATTGGCGGACAGTGAGTACTTC; CDR3: CASSQDRRLADSEYF
D: TRBD2; size: few; V: TRBV29-1; length: 13; J: TRBJ2-3; DNA: TGCAGCGTTCGGACTAGCGGGACGGATACGCAGTATTTT; CDR3: CSVRTSGTDTQYF
D: NA; size: few; V: TRBV6-5; length: 11; J: TRBJ2-5; DNA: TGTGCCAGCAGTTACTGGGAGGCCCAGTACTTC; CDR3: CASSYWEAQYF
D: TRBD1; size: NA; V: TRBV28; length: 14; J: TRBJ2-7; DNA: TGTGCCAGCAGTTTGGGACAGTCGTTTTCCGAGCAGTACTTC; CDR3: CASSLGQSFSEQYF
D: NA; size: few; V: TRBV5-6; length: 13; J: TRBJ2-5; DNA: TGTGCCAGCAGCTTGGAACGGAAAGAGACCCAGTACTTC; CDR3: CASSLERKETQYF
D: NA; size: few; V: TRBV30; length: 15; J: TRBJ2-7; DNA: TGTGCCTGGAGAAAAGGACGTTTGAGCTCCTACGAGCAGTACTTC; CDR3: CAWRKGRLSSYEQYF
D: NA; size: NA; V: TRBV7-9; length: 16; J: TRBJ2-7; DNA: TGTGCCAGCAGCCCAACTCCCGGACAGAGGACCTACGAGCAGTACTTC; CDR3: CASSPTPGQRTYEQYF
D: NA; size: NA; V: TRBV4-1; length: 14; J: TRBJ2-4; DNA: TGCGCCAGCAGCCCAGGAGGGGTCCAAAACATTCAGTACTTC; CDR3: CASSPGGVQNIQYF